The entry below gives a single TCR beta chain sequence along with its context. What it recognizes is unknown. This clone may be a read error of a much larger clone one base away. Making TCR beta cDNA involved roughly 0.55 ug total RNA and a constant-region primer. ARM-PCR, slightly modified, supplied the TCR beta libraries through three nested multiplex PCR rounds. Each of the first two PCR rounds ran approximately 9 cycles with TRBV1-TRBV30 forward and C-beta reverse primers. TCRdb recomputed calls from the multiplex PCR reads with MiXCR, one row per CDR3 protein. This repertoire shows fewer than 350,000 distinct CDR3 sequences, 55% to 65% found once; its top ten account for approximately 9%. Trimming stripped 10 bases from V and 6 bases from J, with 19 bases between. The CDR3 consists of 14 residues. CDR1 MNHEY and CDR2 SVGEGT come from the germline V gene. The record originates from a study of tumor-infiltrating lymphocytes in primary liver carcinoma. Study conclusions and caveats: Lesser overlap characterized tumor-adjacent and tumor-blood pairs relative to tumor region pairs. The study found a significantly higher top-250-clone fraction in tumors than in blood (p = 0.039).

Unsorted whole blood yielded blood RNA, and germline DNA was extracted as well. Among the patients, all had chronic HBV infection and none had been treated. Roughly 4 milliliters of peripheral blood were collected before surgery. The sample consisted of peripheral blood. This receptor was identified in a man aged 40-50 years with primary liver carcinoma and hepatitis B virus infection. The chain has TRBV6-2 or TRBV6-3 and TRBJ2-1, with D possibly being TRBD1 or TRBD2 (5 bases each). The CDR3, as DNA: TGTGCCAACAAGGGGAGCCTTCCGGGCAATGAGCAGTTCTTC. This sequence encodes CANKGSLPGNEQFF.